Described below is a single T cell receptor (beta chain) sequence and its context. One junction end disagrees with the germline gene, perhaps due to a read error. The data are from a study of cytomegalovirus exposure and HLA in healthy donors. Overall study context: The approximately 130 validation repertoires and the roughly 690 first-cohort repertoires shared a platform, a later analysis reported.

Some clones are missing from TCRdb's copy, which holds only in-frame ones; the method was immunoSEQ multiplex PCR. The data hold 300,000 to 400,000 clones, with roughly 88% observed a single time. The CDR3 contains 18 residues. CDR1 is MGHDK, CDR2 SYGVNS, per germline. The rearrangement uses TRBV25-1 and TRBJ2-7, with 7 bases aligning to TRBD2. Sequencing was carried out using PBMCs. The receptor comes from a woman aged 18-35 years in good health and CMV-seronegative. The CDR3 bases are TGCGATTGTTACATAGGGAGGGGAGGGATTCCTTACTCCTACGAGCAGTACTTC. Encoded protein: CDCYIGRGGIPYSYEQYF.